The clone carrying this T cell receptor beta chain was recorded a few times. Its target is unknown. 60 Vbeta and 13 Jbeta primers were used in PCR. Some clones are missing from TCRdb's copy, which holds only in-frame ones; the method was immunoSEQ multiplex PCR. This sample yields about 130,000 clones, of which approximately 80% are seen a single time; approximately 1.7% belongs to the top ten. The data stem from a study of cytomegalovirus exposure and HLA in healthy donors. Points from the study as a whole: In a later analysis, productive TCRs from donors in an Asian-associated ancestry cluster reportedly carried fewer N-insertions than the cohort mean. CMV serostatus stood as the only immune exposure information on hand.

The CDR3 extends over 16 amino acids. Between the trimmed V and J ends, which lost 6 bases and 4 bases, there was a span of 19 bases. Germline assignment: CDR1 ENHRY and CDR2 SYGVKD. Source material: PBMCs. The chain combines TRBV10-3 with TRBJ1-3; D gene ambiguous. The TCR sequence derives from a woman in her thirties or forties in good health and CMV-seronegative. This CDR3 reads CAIRRQSGSSGNTIYF. CDR3 DNA: TGTGCCATCAGGCGTCAGTCAGGATCCTCGGGAAACACCATATATTTT.